This T cell receptor (beta chain) comes out of a study of immune characterization of retroperitoneal liposarcoma. The CDR3 is made up of 14 amino acids. Germline values: CDR1 SGHTA, CDR2 FQGNSA. V shed 0 bases and J shed 6 bases, with 9 bases lying between them. From the PCR reads, TCRdb called clonotypes with MiXCR, one entry per CDR3 protein. The data hold over 9,000 distinct CDR3 sequences, with about a quarter observed a single time. This clonotype was found a few times. Material: tumor tissue. This receptor was taken from a female donor with retroperitoneal liposarcoma. The chain recombines TRBV7-2 with TRBJ1-5; D call uncertain. CDR3 loop: CASSLARGPQPQHF. The CDR3 region has the DNA TGTGCCAGCAGCTTAGCCCGCGGCCCTCAGCCCCAGCATTTT.